Listed here are 8 T cell receptor beta chains from one sample, sequenced in a study of cytomegalovirus exposure and HLA in healthy donors. Both 60 Vbeta primers and 13 Jbeta primers went into the PCR. Produced via immunoSEQ multiplex PCR; TCRdb's table is partial and in-frame only. The table has roughly 120,000 clones, over 70% seen once; the top ten hold 1.5% to 2%. The specimen was PBMCs. The receptor source for this set is a woman aged 18-29 years in good health and CMV-seronegative.

The rearrangement joins TRBV4-2 to TRBJ1-4; 8 bases agree with TRBD1. V lost 1 base, J lost 5 bases, and 3 bases stayed unmatched. The V gene's germline CDR1 is LGHNA and CDR2 YNFKEQ. The CDR3 consists of 15 residues. CDR3 amino acids: CASSQVGQGNEKLFF. As DNA, the CDR3 is TGTGCCAGCAGCCAAGTAGGACAGGGAAATGAAAAACTGTTTTTT.

The gene calls are TRBV4-1 and TRBJ1-1; possible D gene TRBD1, 6 bases. Germline CDR1 and CDR2: MGHRA and YSYEKL. V was shortened by 4 bases and J by 1 base, with 19 bases between the two germline ends. The CDR3 sequence is 17 residues long. The CDR3 protein is CASSPDAEGTPNTEAFF. The CDR3 nucleotides are TGCGCCAGCAGCCCGGACGCCGAGGGGACACCGAACACTGAAGCTTTCTTT.

The chain recombines TRBV4-1 with TRBJ1-1; TRBD1 agrees at 8 bases. The germline V gene has CDR1 MGHRA and CDR2 YSYEKL. This CDR3 contains 16 residues. The J segment lost 1 base and the V segment lost 4 bases, leaving 8 bases of the junction unmatched. CDR3 protein: CASSLDRGPSNTEAFF. The DNA of the CDR3 is TGCGCCAGCAGCCTCGACAGGGGCCCTTCGAACACTGAAGCTTTCTTT.

The V call is TRBV9, the J call TRBJ2-3; D not resolved. From germline, CDR1 is SGDLS and CDR2 YYNGEE. The V and J ends lost 0 bases and 4 bases respectively, with 12 bases between them. This CDR3 comprises 15 residues. The CDR3 reads CASSVVDRVADTQYF. In DNA form, the CDR3 reads TGTGCCAGCAGCGTAGTCGATCGGGTAGCAGATACGCAGTATTTT.

This chain joins TRBV19 and TRBJ2-2; no clear D. There are 13 residues in the CDR3. CDR1 and CDR2 (germline): LNHDA, SQIVND (reference sequence). V lost 0 bases and J lost 7, with 6 bases in between. The CDR3 protein is CASSIDGHGELFF. Here the CDR3 DNA reads TGTGCCAGTAGTATAGATGGCCACGGGGAGCTGTTTTTT.

The rearrangement links TRBV9 to TRBJ2-5; D perhaps matches TRBD2 (6 bases). This CDR3 region has 13 residues. V lost 4 bases to trimming and J lost 2 bases, with 9 bases between them. Germline CDR1 reads SGDLS; CDR2 reads YYNGEE. The CDR3 nucleotides read TGTGCCAGCAGCCTCCGGGGGCAAGAGACCCAGTACTTC. It yields the protein CASSLRGQETQYF.

This clone has more than one count but fewer than ten. The gene calls are TRBV9 and TRBJ2-5; TRBD1 might be the D (5 bases). CDR3 size: 14 residues. Germline values: CDR1 SGDLS, CDR2 YYNGEE. Trimming took off 3 bases at V and 3 bases at J, with 12 bases between the two ends. Written as DNA, the CDR3 is TGTGCCAGCAGCGGGGGCTTACTTGAAGAGACCCAGTACTTC. Its protein product is CASSGGLLEETQYF.

This sequence joins TRBV28 and TRBJ1-6, with 7 bases lining up with TRBD1. Germline V gives CDR1 MDHEN, CDR2 SYDVKM. The J segment lost 5 bases and the V segment lost 3 bases, leaving 1 base of the junction unmatched. The CDR3 totals 14 residues. The CDR3 nucleotides are TGTGCCAGCAGTTTGACAGGGAATAATTCACCCCTCCACTTT. This sequence encodes CASSLTGNNSPLHF.